What follows are 29 T cell receptor beta chains derived from one specimen sequenced in a study of beta chain features in type 1 diabetes. What was sequenced were expressed TCRB transcripts, since all of the isolated RNA had been reverse transcribed. Profiling relied on immunoSEQ multiplex PCR, and the TCRdb table lists in-frame clones only, not all of them. The top ten hold around 0.02% of the sample, which has around 350,000 clones, over 9.5% seen once. The sample comprised naive CD4+ T cells from blood. These receptors were obtained from a man younger than 35 in good health.

CDR3: CASGMTGTYEQYF. The CDR3 DNA reads TGCGCCAGCGGCATGACAGGGACGTACGAGCAGTACTTC. V usage is TRBV5-1 and J usage is TRBJ2-7; TRBD1 aligns across 7 bases. CDR3 length: 13 amino acids. From germline, CDR1 is SGHRS and CDR2 YFSETQ. J was trimmed by 4 bases and V by 7 bases; bases with no gene match: 8.

This clone was seen more than once but under ten times. The chain couples TRBV29-1 to TRBJ2-7; D is unresolved. The ends were cut back, 5 bases at V and 3 bases at J, with 11 bases in the middle. Per the germline V gene, CDR1 is SQVTM and CDR2 is ANQGSEA. This CDR3 comprises 12 residues. The DNA for the CDR3 is TGCAGCGTTCTCAGGCCGAACTACGAGCAGTACTTC. Protein product: CSVLRPNYEQYF.

The J gene is TRBJ2-1, the V gene TRBV29-1, with D tentatively TRBD2 (6 bases). This CDR3 region has 14 residues. Germline CDR1 reads SQVTM; CDR2 reads ANQGSEA. Deletions cut 5 bases from V and 6 bases from J, with 17 bases between. This CDR3 is CSVIIPGEVNEQFF. CDR3 bases: TGCAGCGTTATTATTCCGGGAGAGGTCAATGAGCAGTTCTTC.

This clone showed up just a few times. V is TRBV5-1 and J is TRBJ2-5; D might be TRBD1 (5 bases). Trimming removed 0 bases at V and 2 bases at J, with 5 bases between. This CDR3 contains 13 residues. Germline-derived CDR1 and CDR2 are SGHRS and YFSETQ. The CDR3 region has the DNA TGCGCCAGCAGCTTGGACAGGCAAGAGACCCAGTACTTC. Translated, it gives CASSLDRQETQYF.

This clone was detected only a few times. The CDR3 DNA reads as TGTGCCAGCAGTCGTTACAGGGATTTGTTCTACGAGCAGTACTTC. Its protein product is CASSRYRDLFYEQYF. The V call is TRBV6-5, the J call TRBJ2-7, with D possibly TRBD1 on 6 matching bases. V lost 5 bases and J 3 bases, leaving 17 bases between the germline ends. Germline V CDR1 and CDR2: MNHEY, SVGAGI. CDR3 size: 15 residues.

The chain is built from TRBV5-1 and TRBJ2-1, with 8 bases identical to TRBD2. Germline V CDR1 and CDR2: SGHRS, YFSETQ. V lost 0 bases, J lost 5 bases, and 7 bases stayed unmatched. The CDR3 length is 16 residues. DNA for the CDR3: TGCGCCAGCAGCTTGGTAGGGGTAGCGGGGAACAATGAGCAGTTCTTC. It encodes CASSLVGVAGNNEQFF.

In this sample, this clone turned up a few times. The chain couples TRBV9 to TRBJ1-4; 8 bases are a match to TRBD1. Losses at the gene ends were 4 bases for V and 7 bases for J; bases not matched to a gene: 15. Germline assignment: CDR1 SGDLS and CDR2 YYNGEE. The CDR3 has 17 amino acids. The CDR3, as DNA: TGTGCCAGCAGCTCGCCGGACAGGGAAGGATATGGTGAAAAACTGTTTTTT. It yields the protein CASSSPDREGYGEKLFF.

The chain couples TRBV19 to TRBJ1-5; no reliable D call. The V end lost 6 bases, the J end lost 0 bases, and 6 bases lay between the germline ends. This CDR3 spans 13 amino acids. In germline, CDR1 is LNHDA, CDR2 SQIVND (reference sequence). CDR3 DNA: TGTGCCAGTAGAGAGCTTAGCAATCAGCCCCAGCATTTT. This encodes CASRELSNQPQHF.

This clone was observed many times. In DNA, the CDR3 is TGTGCCACCAGACGGGAGGGAACCAAAAACATTCAGTACTTC. Translated, it gives CATRREGTKNIQYF. V is TRBV15 and J is TRBJ2-4, with TRBD2 identical over 8 bases. The CDR3 has 14 residues. Trimming at V came to 6 bases and at J to 2 bases, leaving 3 bases not matched to a gene. Germline values: CDR1 LNHNV, CDR2 YYDKDF (reference sequence).

V is TRBV19 and J is TRBJ2-7; 9 positions agree with TRBD2. The CDR3 covers 14 residues. With 10 bases clipped from V and 2 bases from J, the junction kept 9 bases outside the gene matches. Germline CDR1 reads LNHDA; CDR2 reads SQIVND (reference sequence). The CDR3 bases are TGTGCCACCTCTAGCGGGGTGATCCCCTACGAGCAGTACTTC. Its translation: CATSSGVIPYEQYF.

This sequence joins TRBV5-4 and TRBJ2-7; D remains ambiguous. With 3 bases removed from V and 3 bases from J, the gap between germline ends came to 10 bases. Germline-derived CDR1 and CDR2 are SGHNT and YYREEE (reference sequence). The CDR3 has 13 amino acids. The CDR3 DNA is TGTGCCAGCAGCTCCCGGTTTGGCTACGAGCAGTACTTC. Translation gives CASSSRFGYEQYF.

This clone has just a few counts. The rearrangement uses TRBV2 and TRBJ2-1, with 9 bases fitting TRBD1. CDR3 length: 15 amino acids. Germline V gene sequence: CDR1 SNHLY, CDR2 FYNNEI. V shed 7 bases, J shed 8 bases, and the junction held 12 bases outside the gene matches. The CDR3: CASIPGTGILHEQFF. CDR3 coding DNA: TGTGCCAGCATCCCTGGGACAGGGATACTCCATGAGCAGTTCTTC.

The genes are TRBV5-1 and TRBJ2-1; TRBD2 agrees at 11 bases. The CDR3 contains 12 residues. Losses at the gene ends were 7 bases for V and 14 bases for J; bases not matched to a gene: 8. Germline V gives CDR1 SGHRS, CDR2 YFSETQ. The CDR3: CASRIAGGPEFF. CDR3 in DNA: TGCGCCAGCCGGATAGCGGGAGGGCCAGAGTTCTTC.

The V call is TRBV29-1, the J call TRBJ2-4; D unclear. Germline V CDR1 and CDR2: SQVTM, ANQGSEA. The CDR3 covers 16 residues. Trimming stripped 4 bases from V and 1 base from J, with 17 bases between. CDR3 DNA sequence: TGCAGCGTTGCTACGGCCTGGGCAACGGCCAAAAACATTCAGTACTTC. This sequence encodes CSVATAWATAKNIQYF.

This chain uses TRBV7-2 with TRBJ2-4; D is perhaps TRBD2 (5 bases). Germline V lookup: CDR1 SGHTA, CDR2 FQGNSA. The V and J ends lost 2 bases and 0 bases respectively, with 14 bases between them. This CDR3 region has 17 residues. The CDR3 reads CASSLWSSREAKNIQYF. The CDR3 DNA follows: TGTGCCAGCAGCTTATGGAGTTCGAGGGAAGCCAAAAACATTCAGTACTTC.

This clone was recorded only once. This chain uses TRBV30 with TRBJ1-1; D is ambiguous. CDR1 and CDR2 (germline): GTSNPN, SVGIG (reference sequence). Deletions cut 2 bases from V and 0 bases from J, with 13 bases between. The CDR3 spans 15 residues. In nucleotides, the CDR3 is TGTGCCTGGAGTCTCAGACTGAGAATGAACACTGAAGCTTTCTTT. It translates to CAWSLRLRMNTEAFF.

The genes are TRBV6-6 and TRBJ2-1, with 8 positions matching TRBD2. Germline trimming cut 0 bases from V and 11 bases from J; bases unmatched to any gene: 3. Germline CDR1 MNHNY, CDR2 SVGAGI (reference sequence). The CDR3 runs to 13 residues. The CDR3 coding sequence is TGTGCCAGCAGTTACTCGGCGGGGGGCAAGCAGTTCTTC. It specifies CASSYSAGGKQFF.

This clone was seen only once. This sequence joins TRBV7-8 and TRBJ2-1; 7 nucleotides agree with TRBD2. Germline-derived CDR1 and CDR2 are SGHVS and FQNEAQ. Germline trimming cut 3 bases from V and 7 bases from J; bases unmatched to any gene: 6. This CDR3 contains 14 residues. In DNA, the CDR3 is TGTGCCAGCAGCTTTGCGGGAGCAAGGAATGAGCAGTTCTTC. Protein: CASSFAGARNEQFF.

The chain uses TRBV2 and TRBJ2-3, with a tentative D call TRBD2 (6 bases). Trimming removed 7 bases from V and 1 base from J, with 12 bases in between. The CDR3 is 14 amino acids. CDR1 SNHLY and CDR2 FYNNEI come from the germline V gene. The CDR3 protein is CASTPQRGTDTQYF. The CDR3 nucleotides read TGTGCCAGCACTCCCCAGCGGGGCACAGATACGCAGTATTTT.

The gene calls are TRBV5-6 and TRBJ2-1; 7 bases agree with TRBD1. The CDR3 sequence is 18 residues long. After removal of 1 base from V and 4 bases from J, the junction contained 14 bases not matched to a gene. Germline values: CDR1 SGHDT, CDR2 YYEEEE. CDR3 in DNA: TGTGCCAGCAGCTTGACCCCGGCCGGGACAGCTCCTTACAATGAGCAGTTCTTC. Its protein product is CASSLTPAGTAPYNEQFF.

The rearrangement links TRBV11-3 to TRBJ1-2; 7 bases are shared with TRBD1. The CDR3 runs 13 residues. The V and J ends lost 5 bases and 11 bases, in that order; junction bases with no gene match: 11. From germline, CDR1 is SGHNT and CDR2 YENEEA. CDR3 residues: CASSHPTGDRYTF. CDR3 DNA: TGTGCCAGCAGCCACCCTACAGGGGACAGATACACCTTC.

This chain connects TRBV30 to TRBJ2-4, with a possible D match to TRBD2 (6 bases). The CDR3 contains 12 residues. CDR1 and CDR2 from the germline V gene are GTSNPN and SVGIG (reference sequence). Trimming stripped 3 bases from V and 7 bases from J, with 10 bases between. In DNA form, the CDR3 reads TGTGCCTGGAGGGAGGGGCTTAACATTCAGTACTTC. As protein: CAWREGLNIQYF. Filled out from reference TRBV30 and TRBJ2-4, the complete variable domain reads SQTIHQWPATLVQPVGSPLSLECTVEGTSNPNLYWYRQAAGRGLQLLFYSVGIGQISSEVPQNLSASRPQDRQFILSSKKLLLSDSGFYLCAWREGLNIQYFGAGTRLSVL.

This clone was found a few times. This chain connects TRBV21-1 to TRBJ2-7; the table names TRBD2, a call not compared with the DNA. TRBV21-1 is labeled a pseudogene. The CDR3 consists of 16 residues. The CDR3 sequence is CASSKGSGGPSYEQYF. For the CDR3, the DNA is TGTGCCAGCAGCAAAGGTTCAGGCGGGCCCTCCTACGAGCAGTACTTC.

The CDR3 is CASSLTFTAEAFF. The CDR3 DNA reads as TGTGCCAGCAGCTTGACCTTTACGGCTGAAGCTTTCTTT. J is TRBJ1-1 and V is TRBV5-6; unclear D gene. The V and J ends lost 1 base and 6 bases respectively, with 10 bases between them. Germline assignment: CDR1 SGHDT and CDR2 YYEEEE. The length of the CDR3 is 13 residues.

This clone was detected only a few times. The chain employs TRBV2 and TRBJ2-3; tentatively, D is TRBD2 (5 bases). V was clipped by 8 bases and J by 4 bases, with 10 bases between them. The CDR3 has 12 amino acids. Germline V gene lookup returns CDR1 SNHLY and CDR2 FYNNEI. CDR3: CASASDSDTQYF. DNA for the CDR3: TGTGCCAGCGCATCGGACTCAGATACGCAGTATTTT.

This clone has more than one count but fewer than ten. The chain recombines TRBV13 with TRBJ1-2; maybe TRBD1 (6 bases). The CDR3 runs to 15 residues. The V end was cut by 5 bases, the J end by 1 base, with 14 bases between. The V gene's germline CDR1 is PRHDT and CDR2 FYEKMQ (reference sequence). The CDR3 reads CASSPRQDVNYGYTF. The CDR3 coding sequence is TGTGCCAGCAGCCCACGACAGGATGTTAACTATGGCTACACCTTC.

The rearrangement links TRBV28 to TRBJ1-1, with D maybe TRBD1 (6 bases). This CDR3 comprises 18 residues. V lost 5 bases and J lost 0, with 22 bases in between. The germline gives CDR1 MDHEN, CDR2 SYDVKM. CDR3 sequence (DNA): TGTGCCAGCAGTCTCCCACAGGGTAGTCTCATGATGAACACTGAAGCTTTCTTT. Its protein is CASSLPQGSLMMNTEAFF.

V and J are TRBV7-2 and TRBJ1-1; possible D gene TRBD1, 5 bases. Germline CDR1 and CDR2: SGHTA and FQGNSA. The CDR3 has 13 amino acids. Trimming shortened V by 2 bases and J by 5 bases, and 9 bases separated the two germline ends. The CDR3 loop is CASSLSGDTEAFF. CDR3 DNA: TGTGCCAGCAGCTTATCGGGGGATACTGAAGCTTTCTTT.

This sequence joins TRBV10-3 and TRBJ2-7; TRBD1 agrees at 8 bases. The CDR3 runs to 14 residues. Germline V gene sequence: CDR1 ENHRY, CDR2 SYGVKD. The V segment lost 0 bases and the J segment 4 bases; nucleotides outside the gene matches: 2. The CDR3 spells CAISESNRGYEQYF. CDR3 DNA sequence: TGTGCCATCAGTGAGTCGAACAGGGGGTACGAGCAGTACTTC.